This TCR beta chain was identified in a study of blood T cell repertoires in COVID-19. Clones were read by immunoSEQ multiplex PCR, and TCRdb kept only the in-frame ones, dropping some. There are over 150,000 clones in the sample; more than 85% occur only once, and about 0.6% lies in the top ten. The length of the CDR3 is 11 residues. V was cut by 4 bases and J by 6 bases, with 7 bases left in between. Germline V CDR1 and CDR2: SGHAT, FQNNGV. The sequence was collected from a man in his sixties with COVID-19, enrolled during active disease. Sample: peripheral blood. The chain has TRBV11-2 and TRBJ2-7; D remains unclear. The CDR3, as DNA: TGTGCCAGCAGCTCCTTCTCCGAGCAGTACTTC. This codes for CASSSFSEQYF.